The rows below give T cell receptor beta chains drawn from one sample of a study of T cell clones after liver transplantation. Some clones are missing from TCRdb's copy, which holds only in-frame ones; the method was immunoSEQ multiplex PCR. Of 40,000 to 65,000 clones listed, roughly 80% are singletons. This specimen consisted of CD4+ T cells from blood, obtained before liver transplant. The receptors come from a human donor who received a liver transplant. Each CDR3 is given with its conserved first and last residue. D genes are given only for firm matches. Clone sizes are given selectively: once, few, many, or a class where the clone is expanded.

CDR3nt: TGTGCCAGCTCACCTGAGGGATATACGCAGTATTTT; CDR3aa: CASSPEGYTQYF; j_gene: TRBJ2-3; v_gene: TRBV18; abundance: NA; d_gene: NA
CDR3nt: TGTGCCAGTGCCCGGGACCGTGCCGCCGGGGAGCTGTTTTTT; CDR3aa: CASARDRAAGELFF; j_gene: TRBJ2-2; v_gene: TRBV19; abundance: NA; d_gene: NA
CDR3nt: TGTGCCAGCAGTGCAGGGGGAGGGAACACCGGGGAGCTGTTTTTT; CDR3aa: CASSAGGGNTGELFF; j_gene: TRBJ2-2; v_gene: TRBV2; abundance: NA; d_gene: NA
CDR3nt: TGTGCCAGCAGCCCAAAGAGAGGCTACCAAGAGACCCAGTACTTC; CDR3aa: CASSPKRGYQETQYF; j_gene: TRBJ2-5; v_gene: TRBV5-5; abundance: NA; d_gene: NA
CDR3nt: TGTGCCAGCAGTGGGCCTCGTCGGGGGAACACAGATACGCAGTATTTT; CDR3aa: CASSGPRRGNTDTQYF; j_gene: TRBJ2-3; v_gene: TRBV6-1; abundance: medium-sized; d_gene: NA
CDR3nt: TGCGCCAGCAGCTCTAAACGCGGGGGGGCGACAAACATTCAGTACTTC; CDR3aa: CASSSKRGGATNIQYF; j_gene: TRBJ2-4; v_gene: TRBV5-1; abundance: NA; d_gene: TRBD2
CDR3nt: TGTGCCAGCAGTTCGTCGGGACAGGGTGATGAAAAACTGTTTTTT; CDR3aa: CASSSSGQGDEKLFF; j_gene: TRBJ1-4; v_gene: TRBV28; abundance: NA; d_gene: TRBD1
CDR3nt: TGTGCCAGCAGTTTATCTCCAGACCCGGGACACACAAAATACGAGCAGTACTTC; CDR3aa: CASSLSPDPGHTKYEQYF; j_gene: TRBJ2-7; v_gene: TRBV27; abundance: NA; d_gene: NA
CDR3nt: TGCGCCAGCAGCTTGGCGAGACTAGCGGGGGACGACGAGCAGTACTTC; CDR3aa: CASSLARLAGDDEQYF; j_gene: TRBJ2-7; v_gene: TRBV5-1; abundance: NA; d_gene: TRBD2
CDR3nt: TGTGCCAGCAGTGATTATAGTAGCTACACTGAAGCTTTCTTT; CDR3aa: CASSDYSSYTEAFF; j_gene: TRBJ1-1; v_gene: TRBV25-1; abundance: NA; d_gene: NA
CDR3nt: TGTGCCAGCAGCAGGGTGAACTATGGCTACACCTTC; CDR3aa: CASSRVNYGYTF; j_gene: TRBJ1-2; v_gene: TRBV7-9; abundance: NA; d_gene: NA
CDR3nt: TGTGCCAGCAGCGGCGGACTCAGCGACGAGCAGTTCTTC; CDR3aa: CASSGGLSDEQFF; j_gene: TRBJ2-1; v_gene: TRBV5-4; abundance: NA; d_gene: NA
CDR3nt: TGTGCCACCAGCAGAGAAACAGGGTGGAACACTGAAGCTTTCTTT; CDR3aa: CATSRETGWNTEAFF; j_gene: TRBJ1-1; v_gene: TRBV15; abundance: NA; d_gene: NA
CDR3nt: TGTGCCAGCAGTCTTGAACAGTCGAGCTCCTACGAGCAGTACTTC; CDR3aa: CASSLEQSSSYEQYF; j_gene: TRBJ2-7; v_gene: TRBV28; abundance: NA; d_gene: NA
CDR3nt: TGTGCCAGCAGCCCCAGACTAGCGGGGTCTCAAGAGACCCAGTACTTC; CDR3aa: CASSPRLAGSQETQYF; j_gene: TRBJ2-5; v_gene: TRBV9; abundance: NA; d_gene: TRBD2
CDR3nt: TGTGCCACCAGCGGATCCGGGACAGGGGGATTCTACGAGCAGTACTTC; CDR3aa: CATSGSGTGGFYEQYF; j_gene: TRBJ2-7; v_gene: TRBV5-6; abundance: NA; d_gene: TRBD1
CDR3nt: TGTGCCAGCTCTCCGGACAGTGCAGAGCCCCAGCATTTT; CDR3aa: CASSPDSAEPQHF; j_gene: TRBJ1-5; v_gene: TRBV18; abundance: NA; d_gene: NA
CDR3nt: TGCGCCAGCAGCCAAGATCTTTCGCGGGGGGACTACAATGAGCAGTTCTTC; CDR3aa: CASSQDLSRGDYNEQFF; j_gene: TRBJ2-1; v_gene: TRBV4-3; abundance: NA; d_gene: TRBD2
CDR3nt: TGTGCCAGCAGCTTAGTTCTGCGGGGGGGATACAATGAGCAGTTCTTC; CDR3aa: CASSLVLRGGYNEQFF; j_gene: TRBJ2-1; v_gene: TRBV7-2; abundance: NA; d_gene: TRBD2
CDR3nt: TGTGCCAGCAGCTGGGACAGGGGCATTCAGTACTTC; CDR3aa: CASSWDRGIQYF; j_gene: TRBJ2-4; v_gene: TRBV7-2; abundance: few; d_gene: TRBD1
CDR3nt: TGTGCCAGCAGCTTGGGGACAGGGGGCGGCCAGCCCCAGCATTTT; CDR3aa: CASSLGTGGGQPQHF; j_gene: TRBJ1-5; v_gene: TRBV5-6; abundance: NA; d_gene: TRBD1
CDR3nt: TGCGCCAGCAGCCAAGTAGGCCTAGCGGGGGGTACCGGGGAGCTGTTTTTT; CDR3aa: CASSQVGLAGGTGELFF; j_gene: TRBJ2-2; v_gene: TRBV4-1; abundance: NA; d_gene: TRBD2
CDR3nt: TGTGCCAGCAGCGCAGACTGGACTAGCGTAGGTAATGAGCAGTTCTTC; CDR3aa: CASSADWTSVGNEQFF; j_gene: TRBJ2-1; v_gene: TRBV7-2; abundance: NA; d_gene: TRBD2
CDR3nt: TGCAGCGTTGGGTCGGGGCTGGGACAGGACCAAGAGACCCAGTACTTC; CDR3aa: CSVGSGLGQDQETQYF; j_gene: TRBJ2-5; v_gene: TRBV29-1; abundance: NA; d_gene: TRBD1